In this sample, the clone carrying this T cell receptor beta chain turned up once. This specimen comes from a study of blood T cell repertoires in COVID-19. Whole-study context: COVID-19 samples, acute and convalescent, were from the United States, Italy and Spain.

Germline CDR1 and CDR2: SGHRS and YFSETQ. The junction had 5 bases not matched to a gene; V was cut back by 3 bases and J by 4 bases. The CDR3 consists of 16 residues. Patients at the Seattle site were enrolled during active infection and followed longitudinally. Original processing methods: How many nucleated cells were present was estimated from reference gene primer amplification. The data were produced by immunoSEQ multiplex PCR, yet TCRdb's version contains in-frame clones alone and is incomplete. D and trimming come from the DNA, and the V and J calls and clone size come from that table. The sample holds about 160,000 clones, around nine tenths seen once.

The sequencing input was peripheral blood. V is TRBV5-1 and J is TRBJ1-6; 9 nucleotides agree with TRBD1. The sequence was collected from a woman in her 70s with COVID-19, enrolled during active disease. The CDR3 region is CASSSDRGAYNSPLHF. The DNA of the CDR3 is TGCGCCAGCAGCTCCGACAGGGGGGCATATAATTCACCCCTCCACTTT. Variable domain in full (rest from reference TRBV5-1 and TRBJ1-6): KAGVTQTPRYLIKTRGQQVTLSCSPISGHRSVSWYQQTPGQGLQFLFEYFSETQRNKGNFPGRFSGRQFSNSRSEMNVSTLELGDSALYLCASSSDRGAYNSPLHFGNGTRLTVT.